This T cell receptor beta chain was documented in a study of identical twins. Study-wide results and caveats: Zero-insertion analyses could be partly confounded by invariant MAIT and iNKT cells.

Many counts were recorded for this clonotype. What it recognizes is unknown. Each CDR3 protein gets one entry after TCRdb re-called the 5' RACE reads with MiXCR. This table has about 690,000 distinct CDR3 sequences, 5.5% to 6.5% appearing once. CDR3 length equals 12 residues. Deletions cut 5 bases from V and 1 base from J, with 5 bases between. Germline CDR1 reads SQVTM; CDR2 reads ANQGSEA. This rearrangement joins TRBV29-1 to TRBJ2-2; D gene unclear. The sequencing input was naive T cells sorted from blood. The TCR originated in a young man in good health. The CDR3 region is CSVPWNTGELFF. The CDR3 coding sequence is TGCAGCGTTCCGTGGAACACCGGGGAGCTGTTTTTT.